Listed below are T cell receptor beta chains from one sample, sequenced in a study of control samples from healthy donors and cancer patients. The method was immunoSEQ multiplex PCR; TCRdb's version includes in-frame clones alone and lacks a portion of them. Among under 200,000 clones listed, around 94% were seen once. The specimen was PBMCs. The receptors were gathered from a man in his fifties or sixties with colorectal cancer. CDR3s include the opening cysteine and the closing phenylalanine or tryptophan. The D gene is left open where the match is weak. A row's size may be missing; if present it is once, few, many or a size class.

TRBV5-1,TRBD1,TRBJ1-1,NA,CASRPGQGAGTEAFF,TGCGCCAGCAGACCGGGACAGGGGGCTGGCACTGAAGCTTTCTTT
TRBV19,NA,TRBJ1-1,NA,CASSTQTANTEAFF,TGTGCCAGTAGTACGCAGACAGCGAACACTGAAGCTTTCTTT
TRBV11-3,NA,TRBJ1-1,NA,CASSCRTPPADTEAFF,TGTGCCAGCAGCTGCCGGACCCCCCCGGCGGACACTGAAGCTTTCTTT
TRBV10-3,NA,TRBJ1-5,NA,CAISDGEGNQPQHF,TGTGCCATCAGTGATGGGGAAGGCAATCAGCCCCAGCATTTT
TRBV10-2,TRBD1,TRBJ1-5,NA,CASSDPGQGVRISNQPQHF,TGCGCCAGCAGTGATCCCGGACAGGGGGTTCGCATCAGCAATCAGCCCCAGCATTTT
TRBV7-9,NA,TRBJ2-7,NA,CASSSHRQTYEQYF,TGTGCCAGCAGCAGCCATAGACAAACCTACGAGCAGTACTTC
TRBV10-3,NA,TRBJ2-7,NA,CAIKTESSYEQYF,TGTGCCATCAAGACGGAGAGCTCCTACGAGCAGTACTTC
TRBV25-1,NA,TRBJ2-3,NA,CASSGPLPLTDTQYF,TGTGCCAGCAGTGGTCCCCTGCCCTTGACAGATACGCAGTATTTT
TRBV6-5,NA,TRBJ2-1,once,CASKNRVNEQFF,TGTGCCAGCAAAAACAGGGTCAATGAGCAGTTCTTC
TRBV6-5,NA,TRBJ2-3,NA,CASSYTGLSFTDTQYF,TGTGCCAGCAGTTACACGGGGCTGAGTTTTACAGATACGCAGTATTTT
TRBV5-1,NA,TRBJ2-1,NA,CASSLDWVYNEQFF,TGCGCCAGCAGCTTGGACTGGGTTTACAATGAGCAGTTCTTC
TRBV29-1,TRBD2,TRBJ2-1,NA,CSVEDRGAGVDNEQFF,TGCAGCGTTGAAGATCGAGGAGCGGGGGTGGACAATGAGCAGTTCTTC
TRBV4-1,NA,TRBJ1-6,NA,CASSQERASSYNSPLHF,TGCGCCAGCAGCCAAGAAAGGGCCAGCTCCTATAATTCACCCCTCCACTTT
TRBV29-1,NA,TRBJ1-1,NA,CSGCLPGGFSNTEAFF,TGCAGCGGCTGTCTCCCCGGAGGTTTTTCGAACACTGAAGCTTTCTTT
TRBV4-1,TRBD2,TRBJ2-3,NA,CASSQDGGGGASTDTQYF,TGCGCCAGCAGCCAAGATGGTGGCGGGGGGGCAAGCACAGATACGCAGTATTTT
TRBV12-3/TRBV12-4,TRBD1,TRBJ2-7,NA,CASSFTGRGRQYF,TGTGCCAGCAGTTTTACGGGCAGGGGGAGGCAGTACTTC
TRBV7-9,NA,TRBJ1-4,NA,CASSLGEGDNEKLFF,TGTGCCAGCAGCTTAGGCGAGGGGGATAATGAAAAACTGTTTTTT
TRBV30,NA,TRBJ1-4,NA,CAWTTRGGLNPATNEKLFF,TGTGCCTGGACCACAAGGGGGGGCCTCAACCCCGCAACTAATGAAAAACTGTTTTTT
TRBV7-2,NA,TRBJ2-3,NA,CASSRDRGTDTQYF,TGTGCCAGCAGCCGGGACCGCGGAACAGATACGCAGTATTTT
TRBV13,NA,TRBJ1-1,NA,CASSPPVNTEAFF,TGTGCCAGCAGCCCCCCAGTCAACACTGAAGCTTTCTTT
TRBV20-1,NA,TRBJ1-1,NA,CSASWGATEAFF,TGCAGTGCTAGTTGGGGGGCCACTGAAGCTTTCTTT
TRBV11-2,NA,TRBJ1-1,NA,CASSLDLQGGWTEAFF,TGTGCCAGCAGCTTAGATCTCCAGGGAGGGTGGACTGAAGCTTTCTTT
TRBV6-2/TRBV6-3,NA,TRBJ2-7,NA,CASSYEFYEQYF,TGTGCCAGCAGTTACGAGTTCTACGAGCAGTACTTC
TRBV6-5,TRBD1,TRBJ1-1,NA,CASSYLGTGGEAFF,TGTGCCAGCAGTTACTTGGGGACAGGGGGAGAAGCTTTCTTT
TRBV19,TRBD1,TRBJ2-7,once,CASGLGQGYEQYF,TGTGCCAGTGGATTGGGACAGGGCTACGAGCAGTACTTC
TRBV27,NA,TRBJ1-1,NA,CASSINWNTEAFF,TGTGCCAGCAGCATCAACTGGAACACTGAAGCTTTCTTT
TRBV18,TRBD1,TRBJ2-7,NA,CASSPRTGGTYEQYF,TGTGCCAGCTCACCCCGGACAGGGGGCACCTACGAGCAGTACTTC
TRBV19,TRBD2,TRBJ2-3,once,CASRTSGGGTDTQYF,TGTGCCAGTAGGACTAGCGGTGGGGGCACAGATACGCAGTATTTT
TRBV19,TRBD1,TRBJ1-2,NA,CASSIERGQGAYGYTF,TGTGCCAGTAGTATAGAAAGGGGACAGGGGGCGTATGGCTACACCTTC
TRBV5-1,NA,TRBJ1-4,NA,CASSTTGSLREKLFF,TGCGCCAGCAGCACCACAGGGAGTTTACGAGAAAAACTGTTTTTT
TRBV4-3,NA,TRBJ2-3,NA,CASSQDRFAGTDTQYF,TGCGCCAGCAGCCAAGATAGATTCGCTGGCACAGATACGCAGTATTTT
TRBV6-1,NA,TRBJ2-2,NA,CASSETAGTPGELFF,TGTGCCAGCAGTGAGACAGCCGGGACCCCCGGGGAGCTGTTTTTT
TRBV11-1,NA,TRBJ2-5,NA,CASSSPGTQETQYF,TGTGCCAGCAGCTCCCCGGGAACCCAAGAGACCCAGTACTTC
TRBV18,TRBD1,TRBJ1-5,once,CASSPGTDSNQPQHF,TGTGCCAGCTCACCAGGGACAGATAGCAATCAGCCCCAGCATTTT
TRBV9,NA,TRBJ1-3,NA,CASSLSPGGSGNTIYF,TGTGCCAGCAGCCTCAGCCCCGGGGGATCTGGAAACACCATATATTTT
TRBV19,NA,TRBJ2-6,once,CASSYWGPGANVLTF,TGTGCCAGTAGTTACTGGGGTCCCGGGGCCAACGTCCTGACTTTC
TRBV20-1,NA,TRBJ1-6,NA,CSASPSRGAADSPLHF,TGCAGTGCTAGTCCCTCGCGGGGGGCTGCGGATTCACCCCTCCACTTT
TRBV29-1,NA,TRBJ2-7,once,CSSLGEQYF,TGCAGCTCCCTAGGGGAGCAGTACTTC
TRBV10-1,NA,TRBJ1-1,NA,CARGEAFF,TGCGCCAGGGGTGAAGCTTTCTTT
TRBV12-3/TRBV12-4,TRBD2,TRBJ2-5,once,CASSLAGAETQYF,TGTGCCAGCAGTCTAGCGGGGGCAGAGACCCAGTACTTC
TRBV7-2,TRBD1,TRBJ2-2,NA,CASRGQANTGELFF,TGTGCCAGCAGGGGACAGGCAAACACCGGGGAGCTGTTTTTT
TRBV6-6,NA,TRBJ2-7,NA,CASSYGEPPYEQYF,TGTGCCAGCAGTTATGGAGAGCCCCCCTACGAGCAGTACTTC
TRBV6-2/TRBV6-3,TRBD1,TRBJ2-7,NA,CASSQDRGEQYF,TGTGCCAGCAGTCAGGACAGGGGCGAGCAGTACTTC
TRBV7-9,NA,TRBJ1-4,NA,CASSLDSTTNEKLFF,TGTGCCAGCAGCTTAGACAGCACAACTAATGAAAAACTGTTTTTT
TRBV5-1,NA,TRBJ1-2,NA,CASSTTGTFYGYTF,TGCGCCAGCAGCACCACCGGGACTTTCTATGGCTACACCTTC
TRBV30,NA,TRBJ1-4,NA,CAWAMVEKLFF,TGTGCCTGGGCTATGGTGGAAAAACTGTTTTTT
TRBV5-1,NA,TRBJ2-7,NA,CASRAGTSYEQYF,TGCGCCAGCAGAGCCGGGACATCCTACGAGCAGTACTTC
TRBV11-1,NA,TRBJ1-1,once,CASSLGDGLNTEAFF,TGTGCCAGCAGCTTAGGCGACGGTTTGAACACTGAAGCTTTCTTT
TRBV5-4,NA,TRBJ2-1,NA,CASSLRDTPNEQFF,TGTGCCAGCAGCTTGCGGGACACCCCCAATGAGCAGTTCTTC
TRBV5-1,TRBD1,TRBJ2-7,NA,CASSLGGTDTYEQYF,TGCGCCAGCAGCTTGGGGGGGACAGATACCTACGAGCAGTACTTC
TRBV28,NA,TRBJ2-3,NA,CASSVISDTQYF,TGTGCCAGCAGTGTCATCTCAGATACGCAGTATTTT
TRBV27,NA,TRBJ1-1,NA,CASSGHMNTEAFF,TGTGCCAGCAGTGGACACATGAACACTGAAGCTTTCTTT